The T cell receptor (beta chain) under discussion was sequenced for a study of cytomegalovirus exposure and HLA in healthy donors. General study points: Most of the CMV-associated TCR beta chains (in a later analysis) appeared to be HLA-restricted.

PCR involved 60 Vbeta and 13 Jbeta primers. The assay was immunoSEQ multiplex PCR, and TCRdb's table has in-frame clones only and misses some. The table has 130,000 or so clones, approximately 74% seen once. This CDR3 region has 18 residues. V lost 2 bases and J lost 5; bases outside the gene matches: 9. Germline loops: CDR1 SGHAT, CDR2 FQNNGV. As to this clone: What it recognizes is unknown.

This TCR was sampled from a man aged 40-49 years in good health and CMV-seropositive. V and J are TRBV11-2 and TRBJ2-2, with 12 bases lining up with TRBD2. Sequences were obtained from PBMCs. For the CDR3, the DNA is TGTGCCAGCAGCTTAATGCTAGCGGGAGGGAAGACGACCGGGGAGCTGTTTTTT. The encoded protein is CASSLMLAGGKTTGELFF. The whole variable domain, filled in from reference TRBV11-2 and TRBJ2-2, reads EAGVAQSPRYKIIEKRQSVAFWCNPISGHATLYWYQQILGQGPKLLIQFQNNGVVDDSQLPKDRFSAERLKGVDSTLKIQPAKLEDSAVYLCASSLMLAGGKTTGELFFGEGSRLTVL.